The present T cell receptor beta chain was sequenced within a study of beta chain features in type 1 diabetes. Findings and caveats of the study: There were fewer insertions and more deletions at the VDJ junctions of type 1 diabetes patients. HLA influence on TCRB rearrangement stayed unresolved here. The study found moderately but significantly shorter TCRB CDR3s in all four CD4+ subsets of Type 1 diabetes patients.

V was pared by 0 bases and J by 4 bases, with 6 bases between. The CDR3 is 13 residues long. The germline V gene encodes CDR1 SGHAT and CDR2 FQNNGV. Details on this clone: Antigen unknown.

The isolated RNA, all of it, was reverse transcribed, so expressed TCRB transcripts were what got sequenced. The data were produced by immunoSEQ multiplex PCR, yet TCRdb's version contains in-frame clones alone and is incomplete. The sample yields about 270,000 clones, 13% to 15% seen once. The sequencing input was naive CD4+ T cells from blood. The origin of this receptor is a middle-aged woman in good health. The rearrangement joins TRBV11-2 to TRBJ1-2; D uncertain. In DNA form, the CDR3 reads TGTGCCAGCAGCTTAGACCCCAGCTATGGCTACACCTTC. Encoded protein: CASSLDPSYGYTF.